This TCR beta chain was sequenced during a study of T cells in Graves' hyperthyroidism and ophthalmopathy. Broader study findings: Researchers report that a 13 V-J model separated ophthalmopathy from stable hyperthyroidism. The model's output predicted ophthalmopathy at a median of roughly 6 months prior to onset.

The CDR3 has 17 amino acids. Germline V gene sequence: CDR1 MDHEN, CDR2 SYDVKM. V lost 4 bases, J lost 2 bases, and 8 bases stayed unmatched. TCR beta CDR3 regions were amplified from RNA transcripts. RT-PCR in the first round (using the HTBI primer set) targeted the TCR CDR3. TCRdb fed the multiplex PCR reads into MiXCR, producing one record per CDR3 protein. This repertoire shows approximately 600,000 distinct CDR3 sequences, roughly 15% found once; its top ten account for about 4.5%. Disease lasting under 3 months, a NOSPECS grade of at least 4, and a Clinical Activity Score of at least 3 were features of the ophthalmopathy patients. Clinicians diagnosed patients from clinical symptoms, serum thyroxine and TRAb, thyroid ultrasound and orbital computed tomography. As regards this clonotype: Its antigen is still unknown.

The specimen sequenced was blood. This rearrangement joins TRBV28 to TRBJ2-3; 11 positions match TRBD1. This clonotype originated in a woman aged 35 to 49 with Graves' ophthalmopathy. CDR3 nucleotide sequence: TGTGCCAGCAGTTCCCGGGACAGGGGGTATTCCACAGATACGCAGTATTTT. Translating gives CASSSRDRGYSTDTQYF.